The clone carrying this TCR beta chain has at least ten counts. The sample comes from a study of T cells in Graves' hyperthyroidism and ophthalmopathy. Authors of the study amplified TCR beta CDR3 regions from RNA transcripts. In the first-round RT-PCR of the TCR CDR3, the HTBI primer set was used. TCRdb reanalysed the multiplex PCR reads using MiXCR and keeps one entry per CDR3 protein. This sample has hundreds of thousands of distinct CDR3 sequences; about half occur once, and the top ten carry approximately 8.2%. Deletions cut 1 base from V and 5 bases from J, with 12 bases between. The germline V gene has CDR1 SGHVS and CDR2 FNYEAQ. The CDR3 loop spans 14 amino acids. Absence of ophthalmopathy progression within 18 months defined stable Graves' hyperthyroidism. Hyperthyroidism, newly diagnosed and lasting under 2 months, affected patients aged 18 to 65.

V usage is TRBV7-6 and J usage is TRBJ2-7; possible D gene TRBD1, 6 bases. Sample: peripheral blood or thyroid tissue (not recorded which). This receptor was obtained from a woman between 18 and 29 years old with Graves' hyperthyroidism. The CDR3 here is CASSLVTGPNEQYF. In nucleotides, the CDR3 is TGTGCCAGCAGCTTAGTAACAGGGCCCAACGAGCAGTACTTC.